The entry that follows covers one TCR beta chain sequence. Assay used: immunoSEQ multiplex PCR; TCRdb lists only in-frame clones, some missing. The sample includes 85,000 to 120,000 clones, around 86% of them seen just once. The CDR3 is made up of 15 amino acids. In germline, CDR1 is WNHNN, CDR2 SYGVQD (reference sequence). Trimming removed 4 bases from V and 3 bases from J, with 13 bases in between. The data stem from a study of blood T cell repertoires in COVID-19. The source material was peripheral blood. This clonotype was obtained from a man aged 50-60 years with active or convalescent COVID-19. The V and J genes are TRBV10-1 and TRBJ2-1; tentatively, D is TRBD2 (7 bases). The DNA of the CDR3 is TGCGCCAGCAGTGGGGAGGGGGGGGTCTACAATGAGCAGTTCTTC. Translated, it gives CASSGEGGVYNEQFF.